The next 9 T cell receptor beta chains were all read from a single sample in a study of blood T cell repertoires in COVID-19. Method: immunoSEQ multiplex PCR; TCRdb's copy keeps in-frame clones and lacks some. The sample shows about 350,000 clones, roughly 89% of them seen only once. The sequencing input was peripheral blood. All receptors derive from a man aged 25-45 years with COVID-19, enrolled during active disease.

This clone was recorded only once. The chain couples TRBV6-5 to TRBJ1-4; 7 bases are a match to TRBD1. With V trimmed by 8 bases and J by 5 bases, 11 bases remained unmatched. The CDR3 covers 15 residues. Germline lookup yields CDR1 MNHEY and CDR2 SVGAGI. The DNA for the CDR3 is TGTGCCAGCCGCCTGCCCGGGACAGAAAATGAAAAACTGTTTTTT. Amino acids: CASRLPGTENEKLFF.

The chain combines TRBV3-1 (or the pseudogene TRBV3-2) with TRBJ2-6, with D perhaps TRBD2 (5 bases). Trimming shortened V by 1 base and J by 2 bases, and 9 bases separated the two germline ends. Germline V gives CDR1 LGHDT, CDR2 YNNKEL (reference sequence). The CDR3 length is 16 residues. In DNA, the CDR3 is TGTGCCAGCAGCCAAGGGACTGCCACTGGGGCCAACGTCCTGACTTTC. Protein product: CASSQGTATGANVLTF.

The chain links TRBV2 to TRBJ2-1, with TRBD2 identical over 11 bases. Germline V gene data show CDR1 as SNHLY and CDR2 as FYNNEI. This CDR3 is built from 19 residues. J was trimmed by 4 bases and V by 5 bases; bases with no gene match: 16. The CDR3 is CASSPGLRLAGLLYNEQFF. CDR3 bases: TGTGCCAGCAGTCCAGGGCTTCGACTAGCGGGGCTACTGTACAATGAGCAGTTCTTC.

This clone is a singleton in its sample. This chain uses TRBV28 with TRBJ1-2, with D possibly matching TRBD1 (6 bases). Germline-derived CDR1 and CDR2 are MDHEN and SYDVKM. The CDR3 loop spans 15 amino acids. Trimming removed 8 bases from V and 4 bases from J, with 20 bases in between. CDR3 coding DNA: TGTGCCAGCGCCACACAGGGACCCATCGGCTATGGCTACACCTTC. Translation gives CASATQGPIGYGYTF.

This clone has a handful of counts. The chain uses TRBV18 and TRBJ1-1; D is unresolved. Per the germline V gene, CDR1 is KGHSH and CDR2 is LQKENI. This CDR3 is built from 14 residues. V gave up 3 bases and J gave up 7 bases, with 15 bases separating them. CDR3 bases: TGTGCCAGCTCACCTTCGGGGTCTAAATTTGAAGCTTTCTTT. Amino acid sequence: CASSPSGSKFEAFF.

The V call is TRBV5-4, the J call TRBJ2-2; TRBD1 aligns across 7 bases. This CDR3 contains 15 residues. CDR1 and CDR2 from the germline V gene are SGHNT and YYREEE (reference sequence). V lost 4 bases and J lost 4; bases outside the gene matches: 7. In DNA form, the CDR3 reads TGTGCCAGCAGCCAAAACAGGGGTAGCACCGGGGAGCTGTTTTTT. It codes for CASSQNRGSTGELFF.

This sequence joins TRBV11-2 and TRBJ1-1; TRBD1 matches at 9 bases. The CDR3 covers 15 residues. Looked up from germline, CDR1 is SGHAT and CDR2 is FQNNGV. V lost 4 bases to trimming and J lost 6 bases; unmatched junction nucleotides: 9. Here the CDR3 DNA reads TGTGCCAGCAGCTCAAACCGGGACAGGGTCCCTGAAGCTTTCTTT. It specifies CASSSNRDRVPEAFF. Filled out from reference TRBV11-2 and TRBJ1-1, the complete variable domain reads EAGVAQSPRYKIIEKRQSVAFWCNPISGHATLYWYQQILGQGPKLLIQFQNNGVVDDSQLPKDRFSAERLKGVDSTLKIQPAKLEDSAVYLCASSSNRDRVPEAFFGQGTRLTVV.

As regards this clone: Other DNA sequences in the sample encode the same CDR3. This chain connects TRBV6-5 to TRBJ1-1; perhaps TRBD1 as D (6 bases). The CDR3 extends over 14 amino acids. Between the trimmed V and J ends, which lost 5 bases and 2 bases, there was a span of 12 bases. Germline CDR1 is MNHEY and CDR2 is SVGAGI. CDR3 in amino acids: CASSLQGLNTEAFF. CDR3 nucleotide sequence: TGTGCCAGCAGTCTGCAGGGGCTCAACACTGAAGCTTTCTTT.

This CDR3 reads CASSQPASGNPDTQYF. The CDR3 DNA follows: TGTGCCAGCAGCCAGCCCGCCAGCGGGAATCCAGATACGCAGTATTTT. This chain joins TRBV4-2 and TRBJ2-3, with TRBD2 matching 7 bases. In germline, CDR1 is LGHNA, CDR2 YNFKEQ. V was pared by 3 bases and J by 4 bases, with 10 bases of the junction left unmatched. The CDR3 totals 16 residues.